This T cell receptor (beta chain) was captured by sequencing in a study of blood T cell repertoires in COVID-19. Study background: Nucleic acid was either cDNA or gDNA, and it came from T cells, B-cell-depleted T cells, or PBMCs.

J lost 1 base, V lost 7 bases, and 6 bases had no gene match. From germline, CDR1 is LNHDA and CDR2 SQIVND (reference sequence). CDR3 size: 15 residues. The table came from immunoSEQ multiplex PCR; TCRdb's copy has only in-frame clones and leaves some out. In the table there are under 200,000 clones, around 79% of which are singletons. Participants came from some 26 US areas, aged about 18 to 89 years. Recovered status applied to Cohort 3 donors who had two consecutive negative PCRs. It also applied to those with clearance or with symptom resolution. The TCR sequence derives from a man in his forties or fifties who had recovered from COVID-19. This chain links TRBV19 with TRBJ2-2; TRBD1 matches 7 bases. Sequences were obtained from PBMCs or T cells enriched from blood (not recorded which). In DNA form, the CDR3 reads TGTGCCAGTAACCCACAGGGGTGGAACACCGGGGAGCTGTTTTTT. It encodes CASNPQGWNTGELFF.